The 4 T cell receptor beta chains reported below all come from one sample, sequenced in a study of technical replicates of blood from several donors. TCRdb keeps only in-frame clones here, not all; method: immunoSEQ multiplex PCR. The table lists tens of thousands of clones, around nine tenths of them singletons. What was sequenced was T cells isolated from PBMCs. These receptors all stem from a human donor in good health.

The rearrangement uses TRBV5-1 and TRBJ1-1; D remains unclear. This CDR3 spans 16 amino acids. The germline CDR1 and CDR2 sequences are SGHRS and YFSETQ. Deletions cut 5 bases from V and 8 bases from J, with 25 bases between. The CDR3 sequence is CASSREIYSGVREAFF. The CDR3 DNA sequence: TGCGCCAGCAGTCGTGAAATTTACAGCGGGGTTCGAGAAGCTTTCTTT.

The chain links TRBV7-2 to TRBJ1-5; 7 bases map to TRBD1. CDR1 is SGHTA, CDR2 FQGNSA, per germline. Trimming at V came to 0 bases and at J to 7 bases, leaving 6 bases not matched to a gene. This CDR3 contains 15 residues. The DNA for the CDR3 is TGTGCCAGCAGCTTAGCAGGGGGCGCGATCCAGCCCCAGCATTTT. This gives the protein CASSLAGGAIQPQHF.

The rearrangement joins TRBV19 to TRBJ2-7; a weak D match, TRBD2 (5 bases). Deletions cut 3 bases from V and 4 bases from J, with 19 bases between. The CDR3 totals 16 residues. The germline V gene has CDR1 LNHDA and CDR2 SQIVND (reference sequence). The CDR3 DNA is TGTGCCAGTAGTATCCGGTCCTTGACTATTCAATACGAGCAGTACTTC. This translates into CASSIRSLTIQYEQYF. Based on the CDR3 plus reference TRBV19 and TRBJ2-7, the full variable domain is DGGITQSPKYLFRKEGQNVTLSCEQNLNHDAMYWYRQDPGQGLRLIYYSQIVNDFQKGDIAEGYSVSREKKESFPLTVTSAQKNPTAFYLCASSIRSLTIQYEQYFGPGTRLTVT.

J is TRBJ2-5 and V is TRBV18, with D unclear. The germline gives CDR1 KGHSH, CDR2 LQKENI. The CDR3 runs 13 residues. Trimming left V 1 base short and J 4 bases short, with 7 bases between. CDR3 bases: TGTGCCAGCTCACCACTTAGAGGAGAGACCCAGTACTTC. Amino acids: CASSPLRGETQYF. Looking up the rest from reference TRBV18 and TRBJ2-5 gives the full variable domain: NAGVMQNPRHLVRRRGQEARLRCSPMKGHSHVYWYRQLPEEGLKFMVYLQKENIIDESGMPKERFSAEFPKEGPSILRIQQVVRGDSAAYFCASSPLRGETQYFGPGTRLLVL.